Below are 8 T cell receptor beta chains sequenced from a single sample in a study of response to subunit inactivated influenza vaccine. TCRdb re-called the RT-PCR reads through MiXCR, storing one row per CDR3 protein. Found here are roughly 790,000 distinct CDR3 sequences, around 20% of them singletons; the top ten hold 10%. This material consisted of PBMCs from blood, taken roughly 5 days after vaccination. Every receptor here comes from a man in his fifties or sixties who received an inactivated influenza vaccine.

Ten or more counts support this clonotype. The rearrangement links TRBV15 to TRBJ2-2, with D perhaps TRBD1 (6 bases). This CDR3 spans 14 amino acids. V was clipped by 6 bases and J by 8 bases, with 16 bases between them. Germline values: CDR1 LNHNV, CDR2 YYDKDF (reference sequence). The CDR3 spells CATRTTGFLGELFF. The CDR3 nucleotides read TGTGCCACCAGAACGACAGGCTTCCTTGGGGAGCTGTTTTTT.

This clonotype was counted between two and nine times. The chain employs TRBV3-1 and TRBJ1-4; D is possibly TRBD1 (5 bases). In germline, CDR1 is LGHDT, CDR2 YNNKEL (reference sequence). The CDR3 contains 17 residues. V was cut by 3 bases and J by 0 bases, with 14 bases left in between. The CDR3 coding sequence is TGTGCCAGCAGCCATGGTGGACATATTGCAACTAATGAAAAACTGTTTTTT. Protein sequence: CASSHGGHIATNEKLFF.

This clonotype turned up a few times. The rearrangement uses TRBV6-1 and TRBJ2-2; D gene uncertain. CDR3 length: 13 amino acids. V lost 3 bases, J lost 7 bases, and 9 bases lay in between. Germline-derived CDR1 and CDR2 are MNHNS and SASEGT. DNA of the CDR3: TGTGCCAGCAGTGATTGGGGTTTCGGGGAGCTGTTTTTT. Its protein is CASSDWGFGELFF.

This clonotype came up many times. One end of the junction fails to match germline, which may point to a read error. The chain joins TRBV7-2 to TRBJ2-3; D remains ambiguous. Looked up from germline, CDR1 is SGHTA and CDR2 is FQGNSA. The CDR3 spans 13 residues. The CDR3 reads CASSLVGPDTQYF. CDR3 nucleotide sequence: TGCGCCAGCAGCCTAGTGGGCCCAGATACGCAGTATTTT.

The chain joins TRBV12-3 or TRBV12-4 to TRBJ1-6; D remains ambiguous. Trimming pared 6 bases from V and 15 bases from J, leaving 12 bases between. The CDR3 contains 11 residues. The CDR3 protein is CASRLRRDLHF. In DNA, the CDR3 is TGTGCCAGCAGACTCAGACGGGACCTCCACTTT.

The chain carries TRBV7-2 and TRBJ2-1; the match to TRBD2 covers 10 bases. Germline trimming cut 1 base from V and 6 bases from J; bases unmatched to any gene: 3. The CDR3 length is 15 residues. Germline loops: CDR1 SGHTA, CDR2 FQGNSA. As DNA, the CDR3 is TGTGCCAGCAGCTTAGGAGCGGGGGGGCGCAATGAGCAGTTCTTC. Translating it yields CASSLGAGGRNEQFF. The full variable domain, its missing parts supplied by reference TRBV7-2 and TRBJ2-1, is GAGVSQSPSNKVTEKGKDVELRCDPISGHTALYWYRQSLGQGLEFLIYFQGNSAPDKSGLPSDRFSAERTGGSVSTLTIQRTQQEDSAVYLCASSLGAGGRNEQFFGPGTRLTVL.

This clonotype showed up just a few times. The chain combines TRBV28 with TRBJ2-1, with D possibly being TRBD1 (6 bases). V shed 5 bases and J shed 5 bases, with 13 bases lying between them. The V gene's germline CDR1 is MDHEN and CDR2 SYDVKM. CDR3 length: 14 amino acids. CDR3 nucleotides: TGTGCCAGCAGTCTCGGGACAATTCACAATGAGCAGTTCTTC. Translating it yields CASSLGTIHNEQFF.

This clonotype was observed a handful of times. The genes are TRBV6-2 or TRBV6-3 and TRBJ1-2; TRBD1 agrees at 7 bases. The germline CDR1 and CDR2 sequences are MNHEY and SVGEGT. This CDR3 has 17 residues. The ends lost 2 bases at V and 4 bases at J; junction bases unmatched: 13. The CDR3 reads CASSYPETGPLGYGYTF. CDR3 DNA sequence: TGTGCCAGCAGTTACCCAGAGACAGGGCCTCTGGGCTATGGCTACACCTTC.